The 7 T cell receptor beta chains below come from one sample, sequenced in a study of blood T cell repertoires in COVID-19. The repertoire was sequenced with immunoSEQ multiplex PCR; TCRdb's copy has only in-frame clones and lacks some. The data show just under 20,000 clones, approximately 93% seen once. The sequencing input was peripheral blood. Receptors originate from a woman between 45 and 60 years old with active COVID-19.

J is TRBJ1-6 and V is TRBV9; 12 bases fit TRBD1. The CDR3 runs 17 residues. The V segment lost 3 bases and the J segment 4 bases; nucleotides outside the gene matches: 5. Germline V gene lookup returns CDR1 SGDLS and CDR2 YYNGEE. This CDR3 is CASSAGTGGPYNSPLHF. The CDR3 region has the DNA TGTGCCAGCAGCGCTGGGACAGGGGGCCCATATAATTCACCCCTCCACTTT.

The V gene is TRBV19, the J gene TRBJ2-6, with D unresolved. Germline assignment: CDR1 LNHDA and CDR2 SQIVND (reference sequence). The CDR3 contains 15 residues. Trimming took 4 bases from V and 2 from J, leaving 9 bases between them. As DNA, the CDR3 is TGTGCCAGTAGTACGGGTTATGCTGGGGCCAACGTCCTGACTTTC. Encoded protein: CASSTGYAGANVLTF. The full variable domain, completed using reference TRBV19 and TRBJ2-6, is DGGITQSPKYLFRKEGQNVTLSCEQNLNHDAMYWYRQDPGQGLRLIYYSQIVNDFQKGDIAEGYSVSREKKESFPLTVTSAQKNPTAFYLCASSTGYAGANVLTFGAGSRLTVL.

V usage is TRBV18 and J usage is TRBJ2-7; 7 bases match TRBD1. The CDR3 runs 14 residues. CDR1 and CDR2 from the germline V gene are KGHSH and LQKENI. V was clipped by 8 bases and J by 6 bases; unmatched bases: 13. CDR3 coding DNA: TGTGCCAGCACCCTTAAACAGGGGTTCAGCGAGCAGTACTTC. It translates to CASTLKQGFSEQYF.

This clone was recorded only once. V usage is TRBV3-1 (or the pseudogene TRBV3-2) and J usage is TRBJ1-2; D gene uncertain. Germline V gene sequence: CDR1 LGHDT, CDR2 YNNKEL (reference sequence). This CDR3 is 13 amino acids long. The V end was cut by 4 bases, the J end by 3 bases, with 9 bases between. The CDR3 DNA sequence: TGTGCCAGCAGCCCGACAAGTTACTATGGCTACACCTTC. Its translation is CASSPTSYYGYTF.

This chain joins TRBV28 and TRBJ2-7; D is ambiguous. Trimming removed 2 bases from V and 4 bases from J, with 6 bases in between. This CDR3 is built from 12 residues. Germline V lookup: CDR1 MDHEN, CDR2 SYDVKM. The CDR3, as DNA: TGTGCCAGCAGTTTAGCGAGTTACGAGCAGTACTTC. Translation: CASSLASYEQYF.

CDR3 in amino acids: CASRASGGNTDTQYF. The CDR3 coding sequence is TGTGCCAGCAGGGCTAGCGGGGGTAACACAGATACGCAGTATTTT. This sequence joins TRBV7-9 and TRBJ2-3, with TRBD2 identical over 10 bases. V was pared by 6 bases and J by 2 bases, with 5 bases of the junction left unmatched. Germline CDR1 reads SEHNR; CDR2 reads FQNEAQ (reference sequence). This CDR3 has 15 amino acids.

The chain employs TRBV7-6 and TRBJ1-1, with D possibly TRBD1 on 5 matching bases. V was pared by 1 base and J by 5 bases, with 11 bases between. This CDR3 has 14 amino acids. Germline CDR1 is SGHVS and CDR2 is FNYEAQ. In nucleotides, the CDR3 is TGTGCCAGCAGCTTAGGAGGAAAGGGGACTGAAGCTTTCTTT. Its protein product is CASSLGGKGTEAFF. Based on the CDR3 plus reference TRBV7-6 and TRBJ1-1, the full variable domain is GAGVSQSPRYKVTKRGQDVALRCDPISGHVSLYWYRQALGQGPEFLTYFNYEAQQDKSGLPNDRFSAERPEGSISTLTIQRTEQRDSAMYRCASSLGGKGTEAFFGQGTRLTVV.